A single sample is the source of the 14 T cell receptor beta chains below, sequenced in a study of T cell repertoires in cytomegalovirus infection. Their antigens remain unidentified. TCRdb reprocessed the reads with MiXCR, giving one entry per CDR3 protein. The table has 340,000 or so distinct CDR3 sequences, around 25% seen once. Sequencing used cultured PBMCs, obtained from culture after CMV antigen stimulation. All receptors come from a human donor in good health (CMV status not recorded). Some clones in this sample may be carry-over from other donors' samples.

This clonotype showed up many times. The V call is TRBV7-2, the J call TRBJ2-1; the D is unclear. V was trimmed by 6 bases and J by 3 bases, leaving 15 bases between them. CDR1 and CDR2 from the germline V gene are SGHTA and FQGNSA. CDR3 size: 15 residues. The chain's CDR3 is CASRSDATGYNEQFF. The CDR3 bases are TGTGCCAGCAGGTCGGACGCCACCGGCTACAATGAGCAGTTCTTC.

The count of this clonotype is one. CDR3: CASSSRPGFEAFF. CDR3 in DNA: TGTGCCAGCAGTTCGCGGCCGGGGTTTGAAGCTTTCTTT. The chain joins TRBV12-3 or TRBV12-4 to TRBJ1-1; no clear D. Trimming took off 4 bases at V and 7 bases at J, with 13 bases between the two ends. This CDR3 is 13 amino acids long.

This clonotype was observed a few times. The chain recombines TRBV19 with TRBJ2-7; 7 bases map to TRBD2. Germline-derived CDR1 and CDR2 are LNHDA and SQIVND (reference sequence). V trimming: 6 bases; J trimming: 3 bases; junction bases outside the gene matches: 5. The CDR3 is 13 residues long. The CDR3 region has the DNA TGTGCCAGTAGCCCCGGACTAGACTACGAGCAGTACTTC. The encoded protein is CASSPGLDYEQYF. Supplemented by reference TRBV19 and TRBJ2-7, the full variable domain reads DGGITQSPKYLFRKEGQNVTLSCEQNLNHDAMYWYRQDPGQGLRLIYYSQIVNDFQKGDIAEGYSVSREKKESFPLTVTSAQKNPTAFYLCASSPGLDYEQYFGPGTRLTVT.

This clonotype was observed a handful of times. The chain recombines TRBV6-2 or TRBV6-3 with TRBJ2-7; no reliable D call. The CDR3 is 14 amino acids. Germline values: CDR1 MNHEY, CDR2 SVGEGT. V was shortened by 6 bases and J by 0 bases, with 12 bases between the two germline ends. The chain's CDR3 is CASSPHQTSYEQYF. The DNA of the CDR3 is TGTGCCAGCAGCCCGCACCAGACCTCCTACGAGCAGTACTTC.

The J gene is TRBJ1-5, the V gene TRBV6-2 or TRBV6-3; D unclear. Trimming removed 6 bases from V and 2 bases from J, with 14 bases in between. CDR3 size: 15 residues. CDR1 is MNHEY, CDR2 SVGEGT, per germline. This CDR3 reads CASRPTGVGNQPQHF. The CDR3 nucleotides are TGTGCCAGCAGACCAACCGGGGTAGGCAATCAGCCCCAGCATTTT.

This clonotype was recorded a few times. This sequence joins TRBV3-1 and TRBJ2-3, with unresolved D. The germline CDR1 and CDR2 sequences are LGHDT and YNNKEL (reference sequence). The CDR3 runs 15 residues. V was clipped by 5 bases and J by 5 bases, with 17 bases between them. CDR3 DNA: TGTGCCAGCAGCTCCCGACTTCAAGAGGTAGATACGCAGTATTTT. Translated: CASSSRLQEVDTQYF.

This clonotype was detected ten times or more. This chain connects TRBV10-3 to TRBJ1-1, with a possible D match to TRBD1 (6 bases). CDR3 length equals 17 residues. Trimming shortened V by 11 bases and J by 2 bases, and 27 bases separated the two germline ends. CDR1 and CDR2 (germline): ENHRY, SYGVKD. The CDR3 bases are TGTGCCGCCGCAGGGGTGGGGGCCTCCCTATTCAACACTGAAGCTTTCTTT. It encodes CAAAGVGASLFNTEAFF.

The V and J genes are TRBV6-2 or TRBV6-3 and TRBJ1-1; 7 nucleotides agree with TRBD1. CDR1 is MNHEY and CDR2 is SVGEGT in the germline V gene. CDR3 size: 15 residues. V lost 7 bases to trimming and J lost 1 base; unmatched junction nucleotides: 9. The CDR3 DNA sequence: TGTGCCAGCACGGGGGGACAGCACCCGAACACTGAAGCTTTCTTT. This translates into CASTGGQHPNTEAFF.

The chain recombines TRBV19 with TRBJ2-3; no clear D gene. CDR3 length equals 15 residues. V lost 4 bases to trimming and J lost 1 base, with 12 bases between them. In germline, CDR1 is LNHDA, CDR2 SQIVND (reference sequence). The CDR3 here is CASSNPRLRTDTQYF. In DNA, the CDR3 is TGTGCCAGTAGTAACCCCAGGCTGCGCACAGATACGCAGTATTTT.

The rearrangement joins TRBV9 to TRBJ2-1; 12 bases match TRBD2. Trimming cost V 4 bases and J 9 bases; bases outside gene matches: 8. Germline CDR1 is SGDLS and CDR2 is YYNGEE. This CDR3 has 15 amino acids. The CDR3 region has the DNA TGTGCCAGCAGCTCTAGCGGGAGGGGAGTCAGTGAGCAGTTCTTC. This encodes CASSSSGRGVSEQFF.

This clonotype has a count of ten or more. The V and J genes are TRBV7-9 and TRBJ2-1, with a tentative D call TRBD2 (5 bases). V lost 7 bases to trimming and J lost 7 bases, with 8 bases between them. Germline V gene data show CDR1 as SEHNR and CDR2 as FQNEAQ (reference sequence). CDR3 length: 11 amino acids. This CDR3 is CASTRGNEQFF. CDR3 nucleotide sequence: TGTGCCAGCACCCGGGGAAATGAGCAGTTCTTC.

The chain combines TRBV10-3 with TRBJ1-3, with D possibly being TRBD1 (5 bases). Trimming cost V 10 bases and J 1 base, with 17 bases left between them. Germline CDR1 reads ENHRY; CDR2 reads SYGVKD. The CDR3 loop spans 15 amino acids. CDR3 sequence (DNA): TGTGCCACCGTTCGGGGCCCAGGGTCTGGAAACACCATATATTTT. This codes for CATVRGPGSGNTIYF.

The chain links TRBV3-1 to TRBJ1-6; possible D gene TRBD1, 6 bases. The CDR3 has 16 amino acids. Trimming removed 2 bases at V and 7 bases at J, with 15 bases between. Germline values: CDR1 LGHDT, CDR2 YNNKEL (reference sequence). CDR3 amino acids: CASSQLTGNRNSPLHF. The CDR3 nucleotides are TGTGCCAGCAGCCAACTTACAGGGAATAGGAATTCACCCCTCCACTTT.

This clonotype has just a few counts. CDR3 DNA sequence: TGTGCCAGCAGCCACCGACGAGGTAGCGGGAGCTTCGGGGCCAATGAGCAGTTCTTC. Translation gives CASSHRRGSGSFGANEQFF. The genes are TRBV7-2 and TRBJ2-1, with TRBD2 matching 9 bases. The CDR3 has 19 residues. V lost 5 bases to trimming and J lost 6 bases; unmatched junction nucleotides: 20. In germline, CDR1 is SGHTA, CDR2 FQGNSA.